The 20 T cell receptor beta chains below all came from one sample that was sequenced in a study of neoadjuvant nivolumab and ipilimumab in lung cancer. Measured with immunoSEQ multiplex PCR; TCRdb has only the in-frame clones, and not every one. The sample contains 8,000 to 10,000 clones, about four fifths of which appear only once. The specimen comprised peripheral blood, sampled before neoadjuvant nivolumab, alone or with ipilimumab. These receptors were obtained from an adult with non-small cell lung cancer.

The rearrangement uses TRBV9 and TRBJ2-7; 7 bases align to TRBD2. V trimming: 3 bases; J trimming: 2 bases; junction bases outside the gene matches: 5. Germline values: CDR1 SGDLS, CDR2 YYNGEE. The CDR3 runs to 14 residues. The CDR3 protein is CASSGTGTTYEQYF. The DNA for the CDR3 is TGTGCCAGCAGCGGGACCGGGACTACCTACGAGCAGTACTTC.

The chain is built from TRBV29-1 and TRBJ1-1; 11 bases map to TRBD1. V gave up 5 bases and J gave up 8 bases; unmatched junction bases: 7. CDR3 size: 13 residues. CDR1 is SQVTM, CDR2 ANQGSEA, per germline. The CDR3 loop reads CSVPGTGGSEAFF. The CDR3 DNA is TGCAGCGTTCCCGGGACAGGGGGGTCCGAAGCTTTCTTT.

The CDR3 DNA sequence: TGTGCCAGCAGTTTAGCCTCAGGGGGCGAGACTGAAGCTTTCTTT. It encodes CASSLASGGETEAFF. The chain recombines TRBV27 with TRBJ1-1, with TRBD1 identical over 8 bases. Germline V CDR1 and CDR2: MNHEY, SMNVEV (reference sequence). The CDR3 spans 15 residues. The V gene end was trimmed by 2 bases and the J gene end by 5 bases; junction bases not matched to a gene: 7.

The chain uses TRBV27 and TRBJ2-1; maybe TRBD2 (6 bases). The CDR3 length is 13 residues. V was clipped by 3 bases and J by 7 bases, with 10 bases between them. In germline, CDR1 is MNHEY, CDR2 SMNVEV (reference sequence). The CDR3 DNA is TGTGCCAGCAGTTTGGTTGCGGGGAATGAGCAGTTCTTC. It specifies CASSLVAGNEQFF.

V and J are TRBV10-3 and TRBJ1-3, with D perhaps TRBD1 (5 bases). The CDR3 is made up of 15 amino acids. Deletions cut 3 bases from V and 4 bases from J, with 13 bases between. CDR1 ENHRY and CDR2 SYGVKD come from the germline V gene. The CDR3 DNA reads as TGTGCCATCAGTGAAAATGGGGGAGAAGGAAACACCATATATTTT. It encodes CAISENGGEGNTIYF.

The rearrangement links TRBV14 to TRBJ1-4; the match to TRBD1 covers 7 bases. V gave up 2 bases and J gave up 8 bases; unmatched junction bases: 2. Germline CDR1 is SGHDN and CDR2 is FVKESK. The CDR3 consists of 13 residues. Written as DNA, the CDR3 is TGTGCCAGCAGCCAACTGGACAGGGAAAAACTGTTTTTT. Translating it yields CASSQLDREKLFF.

This chain links TRBV4-1 with TRBJ2-7; 9 bases are a match to TRBD1. Germline loops: CDR1 MGHRA, CDR2 YSYEKL. The CDR3 has 15 amino acids. The V and J ends lost 0 bases and 2 bases, in that order; junction bases with no gene match: 2. CDR3 in amino acids: CASSQEDRGTYEQYF. CDR3 coding DNA: TGCGCCAGCAGCCAAGAGGACAGGGGAACCTACGAGCAGTACTTC.

This chain links TRBV18 with TRBJ2-5; D gene ambiguous. The J call may not be correct, given that the DNA end is closer to TRBJ2-7. Germline V CDR1 and CDR2: KGHSH, LQKENI. The CDR3 covers 11 residues. CDR3 nucleotides: TGTGCCAGCTCATTAAAAGACGAGCAGTACTTC. Amino acids: CASSLKDEQYF.

The CDR3 nucleotides read TGCGCCAGCAGCTTGACCCCGGGACAGGGGTCCTACGAGCAGTACTTC. This gives the protein CASSLTPGQGSYEQYF. V is TRBV5-1 and J is TRBJ2-7; the match to TRBD1 covers 10 bases. Germline lookup yields CDR1 SGHRS and CDR2 YFSETQ. Trimming removed 1 base from V and 1 base from J; junction bases left unmatched: 5. This CDR3 contains 16 residues.

This CDR3 reads CASSVVEGDTQYF. The CDR3 DNA reads as TGTGCCAGCAGCGTAGTGGAGGGGGATACGCAGTATTTT. The V gene is TRBV9, the J gene TRBJ2-3, with TRBD2 as a possible D gene (6 bases). The CDR3 contains 13 residues. Trimming cost V 0 bases and J 6 bases, with 8 bases left between them. Germline V lookup: CDR1 SGDLS, CDR2 YYNGEE.

This sequence joins TRBV5-5 and TRBJ1-1; possible D gene TRBD1, 5 bases. CDR1 and CDR2 (germline): SGHKS, YYEKEE (reference sequence). The CDR3 spans 18 residues. V lost 4 bases and J lost 0, with 22 bases in between. In nucleotides, the CDR3 is TGTGCCAGCAGCGCCGCCGAGGGGCCACCCCTTATGAACACTGAAGCTTTCTTT. Residues: CASSAAEGPPLMNTEAFF.

The chain is built from TRBV5-1 and TRBJ2-5, with TRBD1 as a possible D gene (6 bases). Germline loops: CDR1 SGHRS, CDR2 YFSETQ. V lost 3 bases to trimming and J lost 1 base, with 13 bases between them. This CDR3 is built from 15 residues. The CDR3 sequence is CASSSHGQPQETQYF. DNA for the CDR3: TGCGCCAGCAGCTCTCACGGACAGCCCCAAGAGACCCAGTACTTC.

The chain is built from TRBV6-5 and TRBJ2-7; D gene unclear. This CDR3 spans 11 amino acids. The germline CDR1 and CDR2 sequences are MNHEY and SVGAGI. The V end was cut by 6 bases, the J end by 3 bases, with 6 bases between. For the CDR3, the DNA is TGTGCCAGCAGACTCCTCTACGAGCAGTACTTC. The encoded protein is CASRLLYEQYF.

The rearrangement uses TRBV5-6 and TRBJ2-7, with D tentatively TRBD1 or TRBD2 (5 bases each). The CDR3 runs to 15 residues. CDR1 and CDR2 from the germline V gene are SGHDT and YYEEEE. V gave up 0 bases and J gave up 5 bases, with 15 bases separating them. CDR3 sequence reads: CASSLEGREIHEQYF. For the CDR3, the DNA is TGTGCCAGCAGCTTGGAAGGCAGGGAGATTCACGAGCAGTACTTC.

This clone has just a few counts. The chain has TRBV5-1 and TRBJ2-2, with 13 positions matching TRBD2. Per the germline V gene, CDR1 is SGHRS and CDR2 is YFSETQ. The CDR3 sequence is 15 residues long. Trimming took 3 bases from V and 12 from J; bases not matched to a gene: 8. CDR3 bases: TGCGCCAGCAGCTCAGGGACTAGCGGGGAAGTGAAGCTGTTTTTT. Translated: CASSSGTSGEVKLFF.

The V call is TRBV7-3, the J call TRBJ1-2; 7 bases align to TRBD1. V lost 3 bases and J lost 6; bases outside the gene matches: 19. Germline V gives CDR1 SGHTA, CDR2 FQGTGA. The CDR3 extends over 18 amino acids. The CDR3 loop reads CASSFTRDSGLPGHGYTF. CDR3 in DNA: TGTGCCAGCAGCTTCACCCGGGACAGTGGGCTACCTGGACATGGCTACACCTTC. Based on the CDR3 plus reference TRBV7-3 and TRBJ1-2, the full variable domain is GAGVSQTPSNKVTEKGKYVELRCDPISGHTALYWYRQSLGQGPEFLIYFQGTGAADDSGLPNDRFFAVRPEGSVSTLKIQRTERGDSAVYLCASSFTRDSGLPGHGYTFGSGTRLTVV.

This chain uses TRBV6-5 with TRBJ2-5; D remains ambiguous. This CDR3 region has 13 residues. V lost 5 bases and J 5 bases, leaving 12 bases between the germline ends. Looked up from germline, CDR1 is MNHEY and CDR2 is SVGAGI. The chain's CDR3 is CASSRYGAETQYF. CDR3 nucleotide sequence: TGTGCCAGCAGTCGCTACGGCGCGGAGACCCAGTACTTC.

The chain uses TRBV7-3 and TRBJ2-5; D remains unclear. Trimming removed 2 bases at V and 4 bases at J, with 5 bases between. This CDR3 has 12 residues. Germline V CDR1 and CDR2: SGHTA, FQGTGA. The CDR3 region has the DNA TGTGCCAGCAGCTTAGATCGAGAGACCCAGTACTTC. This translates into CASSLDRETQYF.

This chain links TRBV5-1 with TRBJ2-2; 7 bases align to TRBD2. The germline V gene has CDR1 SGHRS and CDR2 YFSETQ. The CDR3 is 15 residues long. Losses at the gene ends were 2 bases for V and 0 bases for J; bases not matched to a gene: 1. CDR3 sequence reads: CASSFLAANTGELFF. The CDR3 coding sequence is TGCGCCAGCAGCTTCCTAGCGGCGAACACCGGGGAGCTGTTTTTT.

The chain uses TRBV11-2 and TRBJ1-1; D perhaps matches TRBD1 (5 bases). V shed 3 bases and J shed 1 base, with 15 bases lying between them. This CDR3 is built from 16 residues. CDR1 is SGHAT and CDR2 is FQNNGV in the germline V gene. The CDR3 DNA reads as TGTGCCAGCAGCTTCGGAGCGGGACGGACGAACACTGAAGCTTTCTTT. Translated: CASSFGAGRTNTEAFF.